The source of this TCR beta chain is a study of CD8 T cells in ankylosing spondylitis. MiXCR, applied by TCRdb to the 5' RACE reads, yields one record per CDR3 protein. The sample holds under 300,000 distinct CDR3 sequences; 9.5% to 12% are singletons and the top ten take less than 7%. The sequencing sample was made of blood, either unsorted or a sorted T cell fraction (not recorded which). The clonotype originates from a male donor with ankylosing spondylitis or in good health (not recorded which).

For the CDR3, the DNA is TGTGCCAGCAGTTTCGGCCTCTCGGGCTACACCTTC. Encoded protein: CASSFGLSGYTF. The chain has TRBV28 and TRBJ1-2; D is uncertain. V was cut by 3 bases and J by 8 bases, with 10 bases left in between. Germline V CDR1 and CDR2: MDHEN, SYDVKM. The CDR3 extends over 12 amino acids.